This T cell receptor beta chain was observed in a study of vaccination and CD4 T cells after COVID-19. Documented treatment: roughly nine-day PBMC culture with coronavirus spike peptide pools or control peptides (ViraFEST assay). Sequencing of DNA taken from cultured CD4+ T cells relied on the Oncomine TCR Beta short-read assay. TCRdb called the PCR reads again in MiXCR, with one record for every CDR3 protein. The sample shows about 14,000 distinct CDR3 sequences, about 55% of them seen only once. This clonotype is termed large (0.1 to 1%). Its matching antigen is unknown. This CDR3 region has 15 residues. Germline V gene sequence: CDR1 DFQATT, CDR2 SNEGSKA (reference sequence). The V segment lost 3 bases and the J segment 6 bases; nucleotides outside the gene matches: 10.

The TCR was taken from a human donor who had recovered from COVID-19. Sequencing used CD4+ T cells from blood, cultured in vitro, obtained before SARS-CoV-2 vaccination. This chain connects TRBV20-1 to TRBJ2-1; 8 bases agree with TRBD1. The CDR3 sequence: CSARMTGDVGNEQFF. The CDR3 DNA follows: TGCAGTGCTAGGATGACAGGGGATGTTGGCAATGAGCAGTTCTTC.